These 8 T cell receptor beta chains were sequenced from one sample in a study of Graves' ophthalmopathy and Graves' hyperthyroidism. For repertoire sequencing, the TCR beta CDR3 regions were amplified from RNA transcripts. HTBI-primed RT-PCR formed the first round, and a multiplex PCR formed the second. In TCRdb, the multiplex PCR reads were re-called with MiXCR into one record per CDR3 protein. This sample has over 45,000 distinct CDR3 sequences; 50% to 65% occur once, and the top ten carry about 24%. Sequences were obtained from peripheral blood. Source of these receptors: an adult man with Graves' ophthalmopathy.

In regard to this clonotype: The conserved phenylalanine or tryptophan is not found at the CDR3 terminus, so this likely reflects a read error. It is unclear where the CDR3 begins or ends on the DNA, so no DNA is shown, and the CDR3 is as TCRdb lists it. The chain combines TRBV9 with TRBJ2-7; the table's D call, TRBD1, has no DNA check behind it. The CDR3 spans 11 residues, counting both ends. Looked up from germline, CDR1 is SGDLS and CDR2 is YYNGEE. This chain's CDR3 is CASSLGDRESY.

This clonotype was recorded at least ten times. The CDR3, as DNA: TGTGCCAGCAGCCAAGAAATCGGGAATACGCAGTATTTT. This sequence encodes CASSQEIGNTQYF. The genes are TRBV4-2 and TRBJ2-3; perhaps TRBD2 as D (5 bases). Per the germline V gene, CDR1 is LGHNA and CDR2 is YNFKEQ. The CDR3 loop spans 13 amino acids. The ends were cut back, 0 bases at V and 7 bases at J, with 8 bases in the middle.

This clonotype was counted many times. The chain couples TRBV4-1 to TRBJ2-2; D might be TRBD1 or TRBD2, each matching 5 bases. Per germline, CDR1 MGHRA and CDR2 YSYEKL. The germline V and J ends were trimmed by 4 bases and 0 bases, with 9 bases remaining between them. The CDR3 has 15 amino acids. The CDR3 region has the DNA TGCGCCAGCAGCCCGGGACCCTCGAACACCGGGGAGCTGTTTTTT. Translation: CASSPGPSNTGELFF.

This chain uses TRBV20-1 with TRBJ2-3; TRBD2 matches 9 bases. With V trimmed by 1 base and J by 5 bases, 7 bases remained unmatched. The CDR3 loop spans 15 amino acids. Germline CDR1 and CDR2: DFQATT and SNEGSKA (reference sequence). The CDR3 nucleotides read TGCAGTGCTAGAGTGAGCGGGGGGCCTGAAGATACGCAGTATTTT. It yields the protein CSARVSGGPEDTQYF.

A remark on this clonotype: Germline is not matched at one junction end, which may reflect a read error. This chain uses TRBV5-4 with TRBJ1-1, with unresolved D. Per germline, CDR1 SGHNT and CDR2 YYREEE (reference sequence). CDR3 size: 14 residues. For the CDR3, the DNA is TGTGCCAGCAGCTTGGGACTGCGGAACACTGAGGCTTTCTTT. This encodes CASSLGLRNTEAFF.

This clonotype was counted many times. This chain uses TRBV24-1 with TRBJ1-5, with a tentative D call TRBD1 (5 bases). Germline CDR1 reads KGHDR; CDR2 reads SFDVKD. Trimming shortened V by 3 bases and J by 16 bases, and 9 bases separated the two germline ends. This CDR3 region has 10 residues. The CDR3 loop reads CATSDGRVHF. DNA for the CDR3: TGTGCCACCAGTGATGGCAGGGTACATTTT.

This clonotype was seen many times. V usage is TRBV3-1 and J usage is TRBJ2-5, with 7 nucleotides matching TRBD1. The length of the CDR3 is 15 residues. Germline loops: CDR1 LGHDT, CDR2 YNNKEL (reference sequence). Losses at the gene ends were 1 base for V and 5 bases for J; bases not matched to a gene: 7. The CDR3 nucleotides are TGTGCCAGCAGCCAAGGGCTAGGGGGCGGGGAGACCCAGTACTTC. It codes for CASSQGLGGGETQYF.

The CDR3: CASSGSSGHYEQYF. In DNA, the CDR3 is TGTGCCAGCAGTGGTTCTAGCGGACACTACGAGCAGTACTTC. The chain employs TRBV2 and TRBJ2-7; 7 bases agree with TRBD2. Germline CDR1 reads SNHLY; CDR2 reads FYNNEI. CDR3 length: 14 residues. The V segment lost 4 bases and the J segment 3 bases; nucleotides outside the gene matches: 6.